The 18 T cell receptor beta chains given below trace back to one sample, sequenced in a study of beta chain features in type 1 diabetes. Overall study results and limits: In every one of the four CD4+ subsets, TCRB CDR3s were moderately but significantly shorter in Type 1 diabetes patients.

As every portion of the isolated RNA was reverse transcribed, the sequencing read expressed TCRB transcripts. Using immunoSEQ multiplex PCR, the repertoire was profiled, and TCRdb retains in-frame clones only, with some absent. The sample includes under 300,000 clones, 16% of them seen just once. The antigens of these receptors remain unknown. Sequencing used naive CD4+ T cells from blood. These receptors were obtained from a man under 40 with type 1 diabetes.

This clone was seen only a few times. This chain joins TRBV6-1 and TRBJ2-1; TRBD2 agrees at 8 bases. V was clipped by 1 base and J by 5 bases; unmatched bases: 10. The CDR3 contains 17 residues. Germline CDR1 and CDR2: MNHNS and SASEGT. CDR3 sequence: CASSEGTSRDSNNEQFF. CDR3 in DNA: TGTGCCAGCAGTGAAGGGACTAGCAGGGACTCGAACAATGAGCAGTTCTTC.

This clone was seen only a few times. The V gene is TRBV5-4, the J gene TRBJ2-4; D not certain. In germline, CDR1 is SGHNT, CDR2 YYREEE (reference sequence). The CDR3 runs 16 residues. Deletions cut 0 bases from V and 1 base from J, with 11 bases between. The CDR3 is CASSLDGVTAKNIQYF. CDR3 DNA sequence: TGTGCCAGCAGCTTGGATGGGGTTACCGCCAAAAACATTCAGTACTTC.

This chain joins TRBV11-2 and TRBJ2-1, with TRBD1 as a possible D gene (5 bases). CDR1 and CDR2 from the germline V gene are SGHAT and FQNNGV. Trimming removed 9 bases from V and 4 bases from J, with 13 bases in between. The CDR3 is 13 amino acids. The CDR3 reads CASSKAGYNEQFF. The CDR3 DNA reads TGTGCCAGTTCGAAAGCAGGGTACAATGAGCAGTTCTTC.

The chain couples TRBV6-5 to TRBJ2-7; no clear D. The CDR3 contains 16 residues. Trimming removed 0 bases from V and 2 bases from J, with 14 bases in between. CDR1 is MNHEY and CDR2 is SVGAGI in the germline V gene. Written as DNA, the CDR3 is TGTGCCAGCAGTTACTCGATTTCGCGGAGAGCCTACGAGCAGTACTTC. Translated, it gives CASSYSISRRAYEQYF.

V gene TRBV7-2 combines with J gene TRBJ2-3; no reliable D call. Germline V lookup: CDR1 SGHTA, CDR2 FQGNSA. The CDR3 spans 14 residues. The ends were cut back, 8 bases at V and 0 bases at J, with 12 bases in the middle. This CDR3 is CASGDLTSTDTQYF. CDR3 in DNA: TGTGCCAGCGGAGATTTAACTAGCACAGATACGCAGTATTTT.

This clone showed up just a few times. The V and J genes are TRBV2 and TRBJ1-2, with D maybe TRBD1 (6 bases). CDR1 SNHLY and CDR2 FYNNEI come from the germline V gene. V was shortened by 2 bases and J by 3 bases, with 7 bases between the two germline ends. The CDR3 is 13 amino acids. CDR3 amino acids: CASSENRDYGYTF. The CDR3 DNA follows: TGTGCCAGCAGTGAAAACAGGGACTATGGCTACACCTTC.

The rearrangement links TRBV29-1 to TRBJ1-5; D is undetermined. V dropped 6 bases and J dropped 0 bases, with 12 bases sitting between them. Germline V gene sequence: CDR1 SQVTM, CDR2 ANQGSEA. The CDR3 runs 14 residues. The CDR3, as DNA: TGCAGCGTCCTGACCCCGAGTAGCAATCAGCCCCAGCATTTT. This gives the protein CSVLTPSSNQPQHF.

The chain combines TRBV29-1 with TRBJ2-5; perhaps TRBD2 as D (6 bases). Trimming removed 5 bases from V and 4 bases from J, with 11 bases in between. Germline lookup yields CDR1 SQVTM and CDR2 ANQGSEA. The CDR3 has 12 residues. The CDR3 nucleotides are TGCAGCGTTTATTGGGGAGGAGAGACCCAGTACTTC. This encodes CSVYWGGETQYF. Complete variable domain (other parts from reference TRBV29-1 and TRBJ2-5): SAVISQKPSRDICQRGTSLTIQCQVDSQVTMMFWYRQQPGQSLTLIATANQGSEATYESGFVIDKFPISRPNLTFSTLTVSNMSPEDSSIYLCSVYWGGETQYFGPGTRLLVL.

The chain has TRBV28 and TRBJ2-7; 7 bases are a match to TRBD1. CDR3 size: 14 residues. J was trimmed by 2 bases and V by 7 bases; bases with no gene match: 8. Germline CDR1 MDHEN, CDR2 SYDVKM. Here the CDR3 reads CASILTGTPYEQYF. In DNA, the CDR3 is TGTGCCAGCATCCTGACAGGGACACCCTACGAGCAGTACTTC.

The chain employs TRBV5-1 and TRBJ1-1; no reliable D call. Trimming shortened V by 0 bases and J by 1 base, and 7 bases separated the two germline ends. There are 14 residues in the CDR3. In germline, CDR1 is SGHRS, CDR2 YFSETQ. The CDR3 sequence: CASSLVQSNTEAFF. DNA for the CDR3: TGCGCCAGCAGCTTGGTACAGTCGAACACTGAAGCTTTCTTT. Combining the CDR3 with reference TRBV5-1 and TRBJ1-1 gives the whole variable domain KAGVTQTPRYLIKTRGQQVTLSCSPISGHRSVSWYQQTPGQGLQFLFEYFSETQRNKGNFPGRFSGRQFSNSRSEMNVSTLELGDSALYLCASSLVQSNTEAFFGQGTRLTVV.

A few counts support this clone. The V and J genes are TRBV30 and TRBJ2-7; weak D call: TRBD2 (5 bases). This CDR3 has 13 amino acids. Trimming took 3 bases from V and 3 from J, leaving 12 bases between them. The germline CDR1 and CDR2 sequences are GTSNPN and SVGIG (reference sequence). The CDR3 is CAWSEGEFYEQYF. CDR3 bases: TGTGCCTGGAGCGAGGGAGAATTCTACGAGCAGTACTTC.

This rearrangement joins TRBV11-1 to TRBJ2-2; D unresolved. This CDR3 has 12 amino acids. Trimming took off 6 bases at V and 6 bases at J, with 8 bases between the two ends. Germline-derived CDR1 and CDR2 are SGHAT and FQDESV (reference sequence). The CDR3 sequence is CASSPLPGELFF. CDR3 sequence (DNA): TGTGCCAGCAGTCCCCTCCCCGGGGAGCTGTTTTTT.

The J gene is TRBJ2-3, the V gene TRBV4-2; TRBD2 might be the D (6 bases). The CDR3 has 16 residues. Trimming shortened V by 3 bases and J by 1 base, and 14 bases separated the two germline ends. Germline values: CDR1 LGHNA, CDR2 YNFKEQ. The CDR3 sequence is CASSQSRGDGTDTQYF. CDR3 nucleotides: TGTGCCAGCAGCCAGTCCCGCGGGGATGGCACAGATACGCAGTATTTT.

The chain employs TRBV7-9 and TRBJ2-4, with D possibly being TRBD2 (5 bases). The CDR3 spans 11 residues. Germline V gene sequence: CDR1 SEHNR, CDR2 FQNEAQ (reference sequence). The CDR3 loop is CAWRAKNIQYF. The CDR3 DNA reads TGTGCGTGGAGGGCCAAAAACATTCAGTACTTC.

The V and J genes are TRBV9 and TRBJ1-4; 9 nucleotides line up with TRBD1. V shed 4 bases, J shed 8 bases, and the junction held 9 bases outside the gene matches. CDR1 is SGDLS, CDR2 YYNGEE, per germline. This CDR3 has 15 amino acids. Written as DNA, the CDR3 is TGTGCCAGCAGCAGAACCTCGGACAGGGGAGAAAAACTGTTTTTT. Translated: CASSRTSDRGEKLFF.

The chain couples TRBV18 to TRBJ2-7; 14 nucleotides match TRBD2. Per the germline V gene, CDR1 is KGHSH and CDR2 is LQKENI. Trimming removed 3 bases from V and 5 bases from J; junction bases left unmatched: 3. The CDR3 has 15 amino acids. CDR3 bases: TGTGCCAGCTCACCGACTAGCGGGAGGGGAAACGAGCAGTACTTC. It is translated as CASSPTSGRGNEQYF. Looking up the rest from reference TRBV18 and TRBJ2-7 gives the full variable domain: NAGVMQNPRHLVRRRGQEARLRCSPMKGHSHVYWYRQLPEEGLKFMVYLQKENIIDESGMPKERFSAEFPKEGPSILRIQQVVRGDSAAYFCASSPTSGRGNEQYFGPGTRLTVT.

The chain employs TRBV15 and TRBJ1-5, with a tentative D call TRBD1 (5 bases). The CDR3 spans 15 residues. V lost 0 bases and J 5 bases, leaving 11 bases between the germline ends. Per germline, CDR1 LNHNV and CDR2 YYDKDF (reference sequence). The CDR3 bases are TGTGCCACCAGCAGAGATCTCGGGGGGGATCAGCCCCAGCATTTT. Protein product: CATSRDLGGDQPQHF.

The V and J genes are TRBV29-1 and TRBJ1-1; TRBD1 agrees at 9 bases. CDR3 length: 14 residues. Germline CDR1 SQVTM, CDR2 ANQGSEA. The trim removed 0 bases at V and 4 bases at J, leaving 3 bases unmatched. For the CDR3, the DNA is TGCAGCGTTGAAGACGACAGGGGGACCACTGAAGCTTTCTTT. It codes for CSVEDDRGTTEAFF. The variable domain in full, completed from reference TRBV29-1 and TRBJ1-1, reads SAVISQKPSRDICQRGTSLTIQCQVDSQVTMMFWYRQQPGQSLTLIATANQGSEATYESGFVIDKFPISRPNLTFSTLTVSNMSPEDSSIYLCSVEDDRGTTEAFFGQGTRLTVV.